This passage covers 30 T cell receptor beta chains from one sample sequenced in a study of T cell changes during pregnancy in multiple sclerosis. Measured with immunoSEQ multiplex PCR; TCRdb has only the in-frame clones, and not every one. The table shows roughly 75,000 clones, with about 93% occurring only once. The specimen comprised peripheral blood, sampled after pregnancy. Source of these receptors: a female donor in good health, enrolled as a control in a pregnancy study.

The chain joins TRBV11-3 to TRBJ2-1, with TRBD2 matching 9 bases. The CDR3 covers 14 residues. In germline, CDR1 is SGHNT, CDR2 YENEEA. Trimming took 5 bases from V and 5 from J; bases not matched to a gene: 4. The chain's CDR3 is CASSPPSGDNEQFF. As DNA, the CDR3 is TGTGCCAGCAGCCCCCCTAGCGGGGACAATGAGCAGTTCTTC.

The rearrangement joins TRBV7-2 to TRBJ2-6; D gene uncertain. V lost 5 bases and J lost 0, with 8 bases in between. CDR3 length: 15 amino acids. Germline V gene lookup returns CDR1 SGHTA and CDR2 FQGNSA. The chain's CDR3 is CASSPNLSGANVLTF. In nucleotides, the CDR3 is TGTGCCAGCAGCCCTAATCTCTCTGGGGCCAACGTCCTGACTTTC.

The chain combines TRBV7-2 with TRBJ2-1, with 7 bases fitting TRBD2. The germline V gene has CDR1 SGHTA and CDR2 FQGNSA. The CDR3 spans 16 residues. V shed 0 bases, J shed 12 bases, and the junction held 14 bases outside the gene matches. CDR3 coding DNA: TGTGCCAGCAGCTTAGCCGGCGTTGGGCGGGAGAGGGGGCAGTTCTTC. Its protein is CASSLAGVGRERGQFF.

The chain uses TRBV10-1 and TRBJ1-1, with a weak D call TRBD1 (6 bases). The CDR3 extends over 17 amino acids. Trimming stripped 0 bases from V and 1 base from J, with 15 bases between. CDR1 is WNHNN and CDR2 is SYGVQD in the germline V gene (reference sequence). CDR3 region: CASSESWGPRGNTEAFF. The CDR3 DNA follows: TGCGCCAGCAGTGAGTCGTGGGGGCCCCGAGGGAACACTGAAGCTTTCTTT.

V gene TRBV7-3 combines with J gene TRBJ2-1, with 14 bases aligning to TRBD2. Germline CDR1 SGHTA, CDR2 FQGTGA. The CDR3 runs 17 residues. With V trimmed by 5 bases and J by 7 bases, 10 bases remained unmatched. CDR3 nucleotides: TGTGCCAGCAGCGTAGGGACTAGCGGGGGCCGGGGAAATGAGCAGTTCTTC. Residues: CASSVGTSGGRGNEQFF.

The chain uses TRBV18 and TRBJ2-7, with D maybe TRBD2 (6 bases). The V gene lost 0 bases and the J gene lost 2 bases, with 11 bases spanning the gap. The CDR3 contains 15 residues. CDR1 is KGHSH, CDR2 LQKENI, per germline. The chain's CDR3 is CASSPPNGSPYEQYF. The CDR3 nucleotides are TGTGCCAGCTCACCACCGAACGGGAGCCCCTACGAGCAGTACTTC.

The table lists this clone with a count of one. For the CDR3, the DNA is TGTGCCAGCAGTACTGGACAGACTCACACTGAAGCTTTCTTT. Translated: CASSTGQTHTEAFF. V gene TRBV6-5 combines with J gene TRBJ1-1, with D possibly TRBD1 on 6 matching bases. Germline V gene lookup returns CDR1 MNHEY and CDR2 SVGAGI. The germline V and J ends were trimmed by 5 bases and 3 bases, with 13 bases remaining between them. This CDR3 comprises 14 residues.

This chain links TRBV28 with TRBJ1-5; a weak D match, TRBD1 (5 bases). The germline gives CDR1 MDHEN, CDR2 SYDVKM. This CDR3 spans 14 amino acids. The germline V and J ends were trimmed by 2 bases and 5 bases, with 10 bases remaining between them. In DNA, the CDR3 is TGTGCCAGCAGTTTAGAGCGGGGGGATCAGCCCCAGCATTTT. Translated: CASSLERGDQPQHF.

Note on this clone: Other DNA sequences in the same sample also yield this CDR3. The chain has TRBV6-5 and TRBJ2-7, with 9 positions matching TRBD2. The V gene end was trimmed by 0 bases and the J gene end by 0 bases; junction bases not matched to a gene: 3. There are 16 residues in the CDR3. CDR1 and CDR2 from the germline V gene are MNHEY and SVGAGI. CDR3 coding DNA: TGTGCCAGCAGTTACTCGGGTAGCGGGGGCTCCTACGAGCAGTACTTC. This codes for CASSYSGSGGSYEQYF.

The DNA for the CDR3 is TGTGCCAGCAGGAGACAGGGGCGTTACGAGCAGTACTTC. It is translated as CASRRQGRYEQYF. The chain links TRBV6-6 to TRBJ2-7, with 8 bases lining up with TRBD1. V was clipped by 6 bases and J by 4 bases; unmatched bases: 5. The length of the CDR3 is 13 residues. CDR1 is MNHNY, CDR2 SVGAGI, per germline (reference sequence).

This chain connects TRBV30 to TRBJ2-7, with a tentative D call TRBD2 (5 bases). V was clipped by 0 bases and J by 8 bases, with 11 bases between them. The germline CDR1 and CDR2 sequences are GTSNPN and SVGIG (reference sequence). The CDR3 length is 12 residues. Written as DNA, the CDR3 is TGTGCCTGGAGTGTAGGCAGCGGACAGCAGTACTTC. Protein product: CAWSVGSGQQYF.

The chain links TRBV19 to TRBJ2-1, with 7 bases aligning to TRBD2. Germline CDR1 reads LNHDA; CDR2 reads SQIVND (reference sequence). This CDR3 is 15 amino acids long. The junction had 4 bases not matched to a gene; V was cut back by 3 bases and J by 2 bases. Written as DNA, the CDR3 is TGTGCCAGTAGTATTGGGAGGGAAGCCTACAATGAGCAGTTCTTC. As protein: CASSIGREAYNEQFF.

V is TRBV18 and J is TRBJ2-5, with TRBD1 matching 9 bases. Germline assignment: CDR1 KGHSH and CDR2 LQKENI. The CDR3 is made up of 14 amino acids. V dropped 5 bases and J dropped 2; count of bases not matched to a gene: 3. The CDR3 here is CASSSDRGQETQYF. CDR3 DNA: TGTGCCAGCTCATCGGACAGGGGTCAAGAGACCCAGTACTTC.

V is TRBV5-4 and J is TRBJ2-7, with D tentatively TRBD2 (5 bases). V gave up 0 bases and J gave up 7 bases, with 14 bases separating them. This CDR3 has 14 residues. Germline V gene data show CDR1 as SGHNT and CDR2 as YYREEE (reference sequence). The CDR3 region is CASSLAGRTREQYF. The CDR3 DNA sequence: TGTGCCAGCAGCTTGGCCGGGCGGACTCGAGAGCAGTACTTC.

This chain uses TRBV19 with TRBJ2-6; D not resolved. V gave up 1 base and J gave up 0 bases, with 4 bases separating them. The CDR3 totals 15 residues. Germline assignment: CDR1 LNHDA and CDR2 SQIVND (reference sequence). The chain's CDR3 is CASSIVSSGANVLTF. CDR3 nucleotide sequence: TGTGCCAGTAGTATAGTATCCTCTGGGGCCAACGTCCTGACTTTC. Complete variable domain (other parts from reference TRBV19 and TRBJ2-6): DGGITQSPKYLFRKEGQNVTLSCEQNLNHDAMYWYRQDPGQGLRLIYYSQIVNDFQKGDIAEGYSVSREKKESFPLTVTSAQKNPTAFYLCASSIVSSGANVLTFGAGSRLTVL.

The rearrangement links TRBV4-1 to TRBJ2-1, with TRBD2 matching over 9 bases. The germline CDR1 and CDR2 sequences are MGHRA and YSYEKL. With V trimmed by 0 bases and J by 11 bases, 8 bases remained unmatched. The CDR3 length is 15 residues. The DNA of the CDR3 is TGCGCCAGCAGCCAAGATGGCACTAGCGGGCTCAAGCAGTTCTTC. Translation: CASSQDGTSGLKQFF.

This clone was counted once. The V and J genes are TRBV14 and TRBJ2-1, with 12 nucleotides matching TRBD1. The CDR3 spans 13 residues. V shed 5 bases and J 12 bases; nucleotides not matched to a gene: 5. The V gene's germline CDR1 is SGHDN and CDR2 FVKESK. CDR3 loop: CASSSGTGGMQFF. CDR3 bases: TGTGCCAGCAGCTCCGGGACAGGGGGCATGCAGTTCTTC.

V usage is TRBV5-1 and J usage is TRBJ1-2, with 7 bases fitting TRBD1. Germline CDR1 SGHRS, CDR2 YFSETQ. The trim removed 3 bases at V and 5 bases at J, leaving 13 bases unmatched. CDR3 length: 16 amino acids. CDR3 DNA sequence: TGCGCCAGCAGCTCTGGGACAGTGACTGCTGGGTATGGCTACACCTTC. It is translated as CASSSGTVTAGYGYTF.

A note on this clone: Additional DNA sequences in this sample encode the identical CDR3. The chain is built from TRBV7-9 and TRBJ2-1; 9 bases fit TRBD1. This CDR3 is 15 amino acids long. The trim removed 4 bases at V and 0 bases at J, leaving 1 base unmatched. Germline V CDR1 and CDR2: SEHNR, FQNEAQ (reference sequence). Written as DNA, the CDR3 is TGTGCCAGCAGCTCGACAGGGGGCTCCTACAATGAGCAGTTCTTC. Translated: CASSSTGGSYNEQFF.

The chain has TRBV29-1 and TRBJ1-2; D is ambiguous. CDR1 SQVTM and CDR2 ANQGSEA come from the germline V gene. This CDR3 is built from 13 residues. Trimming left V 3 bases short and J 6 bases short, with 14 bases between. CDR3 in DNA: TGCAGCGTTGACTCTTCGGTTGCTAATGGCTACACCTTC. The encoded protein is CSVDSSVANGYTF.

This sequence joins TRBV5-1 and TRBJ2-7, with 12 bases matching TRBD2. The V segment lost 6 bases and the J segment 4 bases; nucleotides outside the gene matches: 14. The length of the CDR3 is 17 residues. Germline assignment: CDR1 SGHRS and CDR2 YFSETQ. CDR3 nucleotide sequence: TGCGCCAGCACCCCGACTAGCGGGGGAATTATAAAATACGAGCAGTACTTC. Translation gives CASTPTSGGIIKYEQYF.

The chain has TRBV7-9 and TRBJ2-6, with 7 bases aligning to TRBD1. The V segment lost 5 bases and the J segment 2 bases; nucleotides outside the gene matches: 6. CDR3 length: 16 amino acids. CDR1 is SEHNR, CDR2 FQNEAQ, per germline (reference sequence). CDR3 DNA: TGTGCCAGCAGCATAGACAGGGAGACTGGGGCCAACGTCCTGACTTTC. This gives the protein CASSIDRETGANVLTF.

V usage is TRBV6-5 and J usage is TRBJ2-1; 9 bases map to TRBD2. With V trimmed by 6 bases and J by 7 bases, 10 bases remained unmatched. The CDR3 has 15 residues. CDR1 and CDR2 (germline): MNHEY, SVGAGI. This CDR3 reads CASSPTSGGLNEQFF. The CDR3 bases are TGTGCCAGCAGCCCGACCAGCGGGGGGCTAAATGAGCAGTTCTTC.

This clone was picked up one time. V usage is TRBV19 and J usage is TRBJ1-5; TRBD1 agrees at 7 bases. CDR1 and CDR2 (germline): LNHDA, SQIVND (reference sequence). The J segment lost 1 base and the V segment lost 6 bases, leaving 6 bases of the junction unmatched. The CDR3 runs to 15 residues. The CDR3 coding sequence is TGTGCCAGTAGGCCACAGGGGTTCAGCAATCAGCCCCAGCATTTT. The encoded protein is CASRPQGFSNQPQHF.

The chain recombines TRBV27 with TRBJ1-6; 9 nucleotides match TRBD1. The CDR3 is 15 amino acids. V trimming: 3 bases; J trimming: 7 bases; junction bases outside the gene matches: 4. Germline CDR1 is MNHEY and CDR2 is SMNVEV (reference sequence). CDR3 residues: CASSFRDRANSPLHF. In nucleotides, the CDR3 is TGTGCCAGCAGTTTCCGGGACAGGGCCAATTCACCCCTCCACTTT.

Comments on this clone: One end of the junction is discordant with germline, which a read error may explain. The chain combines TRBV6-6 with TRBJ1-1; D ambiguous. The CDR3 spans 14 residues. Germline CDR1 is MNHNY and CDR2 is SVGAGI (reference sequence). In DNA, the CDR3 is TGTGTCAGCAGTTACGAGTCCATGAACACTGAAGCTTTCTTT. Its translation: CVSSYESMNTEAFF.

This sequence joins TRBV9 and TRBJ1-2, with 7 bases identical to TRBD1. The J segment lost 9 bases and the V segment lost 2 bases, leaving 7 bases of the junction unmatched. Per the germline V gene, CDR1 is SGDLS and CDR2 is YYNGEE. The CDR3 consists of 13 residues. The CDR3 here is CASSVGEGASYTF. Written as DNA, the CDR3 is TGTGCCAGCAGCGTGGGAGAGGGGGCGAGCTACACCTTC.

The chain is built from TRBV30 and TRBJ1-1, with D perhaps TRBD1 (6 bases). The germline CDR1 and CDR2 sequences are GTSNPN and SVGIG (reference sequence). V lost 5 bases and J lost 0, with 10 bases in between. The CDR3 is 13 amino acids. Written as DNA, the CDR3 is TGTGCCTGGGCAACAGGGTTGAACACTGAAGCTTTCTTT. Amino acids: CAWATGLNTEAFF.

As DNA, the CDR3 is TGTGCCAGCTCACCACCGAGTCGGGATTCGGGCTACACCTTC. This translates into CASSPPSRDSGYTF. The V gene is TRBV18, the J gene TRBJ1-2, with D unresolved. Germline values: CDR1 KGHSH, CDR2 LQKENI. CDR3 length equals 14 residues. The V and J ends lost 0 bases and 8 bases respectively, with 13 bases between them.

The CDR3 nucleotides are TGTGCCAGCAGCGTAGATGGGTGGCGGGAAAAACTGTTTTTT. Encoded protein: CASSVDGWREKLFF. The chain is built from TRBV9 and TRBJ1-4; D uncertain. Between the trimmed V and J ends, which lost 0 bases and 8 bases, there was a span of 11 bases. The CDR3 extends over 14 amino acids. Germline values: CDR1 SGDLS, CDR2 YYNGEE. Full variable domain (outside the CDR3, taken from reference TRBV9 and TRBJ1-4): DSGVTQTPKHLITATGQRVTLRCSPRSGDLSVYWYQQSLDQGLQFLIQYYNGEERAKGNILERFSAQQFPDLHSELNLSSLELGDSALYFCASSVDGWREKLFFGSGTQLSVL.